The 11 T cell receptor beta chains reported below all come from one sample, sequenced in a study of blood T cell repertoires in COVID-19. Measured with immunoSEQ multiplex PCR; TCRdb has only the in-frame clones, and not every one. Among 230,000 or so clones, approximately 89% were seen once, and the ten largest hold under 2.5%. The material sequenced was PBMCs or T cells enriched from blood (not recorded which). Receptors originate from a woman in her thirties or forties with acute COVID-19.

The chain recombines TRBV6-5 with TRBJ2-2; a weak D match, TRBD2 (6 bases). V was trimmed by 4 bases and J by 2 bases, leaving 14 bases between them. This CDR3 is built from 16 residues. Germline values: CDR1 MNHEY, CDR2 SVGAGI. Written as DNA, the CDR3 is TGTGCCAGCAGTTCCCCCGGGACTTCTAACACCGGGGAGCTGTTTTTT. Its translation is CASSSPGTSNTGELFF.

This rearrangement joins TRBV7-2 to TRBJ1-1; a weak D match, TRBD1 (6 bases). Trimming cost V 6 bases and J 5 bases, with 10 bases left between them. The CDR3 loop spans 12 amino acids. Germline V gives CDR1 SGHTA, CDR2 FQGNSA. The CDR3 loop is CASSTGWTEAFF. CDR3 DNA: TGTGCCAGCAGTACAGGGTGGACTGAAGCTTTCTTT.

The chain has TRBV6-5 and TRBJ1-6, with 9 positions matching TRBD1. Per germline, CDR1 MNHEY and CDR2 SVGAGI. CDR3 length equals 14 residues. V trimming: 6 bases; J trimming: 6 bases; junction bases outside the gene matches: 3. The CDR3 sequence is CASRRTGANSPLHF. DNA of the CDR3: TGTGCCAGCAGGAGGACAGGGGCTAATTCACCCCTCCACTTT.

This chain joins TRBV24-1 and TRBJ2-6, with D perhaps matching TRBD2 (5 bases). CDR1 and CDR2 (germline): KGHDR, SFDVKD. V was pared by 8 bases and J by 4 bases, with 17 bases between. This CDR3 region has 16 residues. The CDR3 region has the DNA TGTGCCACCAACCACAACACTAGTACCGGGGCCAACGTCCTGACTTTC. It codes for CATNHNTSTGANVLTF.

The chain recombines TRBV4-2 with TRBJ2-6, with 10 bases that match TRBD2. Germline-derived CDR1 and CDR2 are LGHNA and YNFKEQ. With 0 bases clipped from V and 0 bases from J, the junction kept 5 bases outside the gene matches. There are 19 residues in the CDR3. The CDR3 bases are TGTGCCAGCAGCCAAGATCAGCTAGCGGGAGCCTCTGGGGCCAACGTCCTGACTTTC. Its translation is CASSQDQLAGASGANVLTF.

This chain uses TRBV5-1 with TRBJ2-7; 9 nucleotides match TRBD1. CDR1 and CDR2 (germline): SGHRS, YFSETQ. This CDR3 is built from 14 residues. Losses at the gene ends were 5 bases for V and 3 bases for J; bases not matched to a gene: 6. This chain's CDR3 is CASRPGQGIYEQYF. DNA for the CDR3: TGCGCCAGCAGGCCAGGACAGGGGATCTACGAGCAGTACTTC.

The genes are TRBV7-2 and TRBJ1-6; D call uncertain. The CDR3 contains 15 residues. The germline V and J ends were trimmed by 1 base and 0 bases, with 4 bases remaining between them. Germline CDR1 is SGHTA and CDR2 is FQGNSA. The DNA for the CDR3 is TGTGCCAGCAGCTTAGACAGCTCCTATAATTCACCCCTCCACTTT. Protein: CASSLDSSYNSPLHF.

The rearrangement uses TRBV6-2 or TRBV6-3 and TRBJ1-4; 8 bases are a match to TRBD1. With V trimmed by 6 bases and J by 5 bases, 17 bases remained unmatched. CDR1 MNHEY and CDR2 SVGEGT come from the germline V gene. The CDR3 extends over 18 amino acids. The CDR3 sequence is CASSQRPRGQKINEKLFF. The CDR3 DNA reads TGTGCCAGCAGCCAACGGCCCAGGGGGCAAAAGATAAATGAAAAACTGTTTTTT.

The table lists this clone with a count of one. The J gene is TRBJ2-1, the V gene TRBV5-4, with 9 bases fitting TRBD2. This CDR3 spans 15 amino acids. Germline assignment: CDR1 SGHNT and CDR2 YYREEE (reference sequence). V trimming: 6 bases; J trimming: 2 bases; junction bases outside the gene matches: 6. In nucleotides, the CDR3 is TGTGCCAGCACCGACCGACTAGCGGCCTACAATGAGCAGTTCTTC. The encoded protein is CASTDRLAAYNEQFF. The full variable domain, completed using reference TRBV5-4 and TRBJ2-1, is ETGVTQSPTHLIKTRGQQVTLRCSSQSGHNTVSWYQQALGQGPQFIFQYYREEENGRGNFPPRFSGLQFPNYSSELNVNALELDDSALYLCASTDRLAAYNEQFFGPGTRLTVL.

Points on this clone: Distinct nucleotide sequences in the sample also encode this CDR3. The chain has TRBV5-1 and TRBJ1-6; 10 bases map to TRBD1. The CDR3 consists of 15 residues. J gave up 7 bases and V 4 bases, and 5 bases lay outside the gene matches. Germline loops: CDR1 SGHRS, CDR2 YFSETQ. DNA for the CDR3: TGCGCCAGCAGCCCTGGGACAGGGGAAAATTCACCCCTCCACTTT. Protein sequence: CASSPGTGENSPLHF.

V and J are TRBV3-1 (or the pseudogene TRBV3-2) and TRBJ2-7, with 7 positions matching TRBD2. Trimming removed 0 bases from V and 1 base from J; junction bases left unmatched: 18. The germline V gene encodes CDR1 LGHDT and CDR2 YNNKEL (reference sequence). CDR3 length: 20 amino acids. CDR3 loop: CASSQDSERLALGKSYEQYV. The CDR3, as DNA: TGTGCCAGCAGCCAAGACTCAGAGCGACTAGCCTTAGGAAAGTCCTACGAGCAGTACGTC.